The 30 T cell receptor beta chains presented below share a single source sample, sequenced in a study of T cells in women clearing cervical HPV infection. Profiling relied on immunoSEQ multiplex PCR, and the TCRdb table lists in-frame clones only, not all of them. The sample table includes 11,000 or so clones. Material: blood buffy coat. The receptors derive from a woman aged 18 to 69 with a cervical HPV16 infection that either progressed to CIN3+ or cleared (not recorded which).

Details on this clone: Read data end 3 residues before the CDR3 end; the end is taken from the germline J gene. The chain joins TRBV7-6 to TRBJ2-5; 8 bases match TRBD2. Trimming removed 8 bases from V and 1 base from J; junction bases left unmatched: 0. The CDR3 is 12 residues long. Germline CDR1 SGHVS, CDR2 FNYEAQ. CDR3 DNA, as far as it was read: TGTGCCAGCGCGGGGGGCCAAGAGACC. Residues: CASAGGQET. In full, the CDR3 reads CASAGGQETQYF.

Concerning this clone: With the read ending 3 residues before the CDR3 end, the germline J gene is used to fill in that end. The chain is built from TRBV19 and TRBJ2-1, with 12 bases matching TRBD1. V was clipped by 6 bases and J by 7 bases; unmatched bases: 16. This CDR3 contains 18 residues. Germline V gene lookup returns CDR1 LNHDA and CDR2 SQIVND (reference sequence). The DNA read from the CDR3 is TGTGCCAGTAGCACCGGGACAGGGGGCCCGGGGCCTTCAAATGAG. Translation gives CASSTGTGGPGPSNE. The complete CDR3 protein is CASSTGTGGPGPSNEQFF.

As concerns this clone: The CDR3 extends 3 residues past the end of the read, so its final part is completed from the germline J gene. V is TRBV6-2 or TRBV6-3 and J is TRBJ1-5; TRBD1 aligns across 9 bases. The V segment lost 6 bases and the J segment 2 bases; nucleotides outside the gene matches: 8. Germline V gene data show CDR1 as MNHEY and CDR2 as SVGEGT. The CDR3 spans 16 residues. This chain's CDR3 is CASSDRGVKGNQPQHF. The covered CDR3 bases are TGTGCCAGCAGCGACAGGGGGGTGAAGGGCAATCAGCCC.

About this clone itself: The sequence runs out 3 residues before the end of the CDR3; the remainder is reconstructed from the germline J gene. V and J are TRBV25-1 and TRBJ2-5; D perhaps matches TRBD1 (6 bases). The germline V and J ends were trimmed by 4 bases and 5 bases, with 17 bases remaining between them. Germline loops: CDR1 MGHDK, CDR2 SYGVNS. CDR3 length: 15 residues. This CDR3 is CASSVPRGGMETQYF. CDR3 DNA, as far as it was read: TGTGCCAGCAGTGTCCCCCGAGGGGGAATGGAGACC.

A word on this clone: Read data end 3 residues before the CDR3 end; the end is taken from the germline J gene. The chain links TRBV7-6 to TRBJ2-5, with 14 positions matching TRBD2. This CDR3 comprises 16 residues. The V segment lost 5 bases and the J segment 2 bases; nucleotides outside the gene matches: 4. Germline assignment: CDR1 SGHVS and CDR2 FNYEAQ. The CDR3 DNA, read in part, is TGTGCCAGCAGCCCTCGGACTAGCGGGGGGCAAGAGACC. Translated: CASSPRTSGGQET. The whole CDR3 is CASSPRTSGGQETQYF.

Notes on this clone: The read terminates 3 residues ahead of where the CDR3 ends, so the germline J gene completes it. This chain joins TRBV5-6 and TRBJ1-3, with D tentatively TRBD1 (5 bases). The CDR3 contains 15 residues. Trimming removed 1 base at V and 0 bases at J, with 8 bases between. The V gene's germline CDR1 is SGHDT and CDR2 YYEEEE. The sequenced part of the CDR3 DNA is TGTGCCAGCAGCTTGACTGGGGCCTCTGGAAACACC. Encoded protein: CASSLTGASGNT. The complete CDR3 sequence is CASSLTGASGNTIYF.

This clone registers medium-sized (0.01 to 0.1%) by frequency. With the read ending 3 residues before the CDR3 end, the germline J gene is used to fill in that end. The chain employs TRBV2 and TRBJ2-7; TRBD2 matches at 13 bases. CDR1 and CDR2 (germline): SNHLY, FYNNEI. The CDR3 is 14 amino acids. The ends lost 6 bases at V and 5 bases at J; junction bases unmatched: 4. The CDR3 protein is CASRGLAGFDEQYF. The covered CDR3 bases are TGTGCCAGCAGGGGACTAGCGGGGTTCGACGAG.

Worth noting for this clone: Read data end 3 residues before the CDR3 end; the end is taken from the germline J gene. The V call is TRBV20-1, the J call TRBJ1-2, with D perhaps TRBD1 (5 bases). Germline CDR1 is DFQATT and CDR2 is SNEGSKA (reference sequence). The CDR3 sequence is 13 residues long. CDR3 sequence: CSASQALQGGYTF. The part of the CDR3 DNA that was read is TGCAGTGCTAGCCAAGCCCTGCAGGGAGGC.

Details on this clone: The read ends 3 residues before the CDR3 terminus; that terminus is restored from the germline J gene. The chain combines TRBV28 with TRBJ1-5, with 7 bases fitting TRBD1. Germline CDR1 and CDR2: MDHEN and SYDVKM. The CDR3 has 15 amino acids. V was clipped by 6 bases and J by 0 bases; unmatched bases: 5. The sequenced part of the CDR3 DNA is TGTGCCAGCAGCCAAGGGACAGCTAGCAATCAGCCC. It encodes CASSQGTASNQP. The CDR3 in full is CASSQGTASNQPQHF.

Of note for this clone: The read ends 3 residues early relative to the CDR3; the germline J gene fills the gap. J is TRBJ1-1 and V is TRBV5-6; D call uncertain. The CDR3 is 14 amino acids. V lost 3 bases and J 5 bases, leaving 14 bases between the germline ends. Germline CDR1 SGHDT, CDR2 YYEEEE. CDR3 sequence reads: CASSYQTNWTEAFF. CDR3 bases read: TGTGCCAGCAGCTACCAGACAAATTGGACTGAA.

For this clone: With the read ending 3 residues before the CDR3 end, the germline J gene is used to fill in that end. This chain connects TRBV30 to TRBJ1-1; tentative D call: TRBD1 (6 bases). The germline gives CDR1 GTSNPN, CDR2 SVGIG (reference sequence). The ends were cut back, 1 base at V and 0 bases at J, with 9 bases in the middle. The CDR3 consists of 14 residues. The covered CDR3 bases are TGTGCCTGGAGTGACAGGGATCTGAACACTGAA. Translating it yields CAWSDRDLNTE. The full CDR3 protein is CAWSDRDLNTEAFF.

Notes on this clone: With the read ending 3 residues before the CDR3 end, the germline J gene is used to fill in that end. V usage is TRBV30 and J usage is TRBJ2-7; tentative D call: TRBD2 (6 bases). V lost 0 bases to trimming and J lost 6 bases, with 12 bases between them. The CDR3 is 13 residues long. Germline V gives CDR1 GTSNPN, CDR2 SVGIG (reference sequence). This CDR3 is CAWSVQRGGEQYF. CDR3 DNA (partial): TGTGCCTGGAGTGTACAAAGGGGAGGCGAG. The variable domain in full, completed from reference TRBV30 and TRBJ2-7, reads SQTIHQWPATLVQPVGSPLSLECTVEGTSNPNLYWYRQAAGRGLQLLFYSVGIGQISSEVPQNLSASRPQDRQFILSSKKLLLSDSGFYLCAWSVQRGGEQYFGPGTRLTVT.

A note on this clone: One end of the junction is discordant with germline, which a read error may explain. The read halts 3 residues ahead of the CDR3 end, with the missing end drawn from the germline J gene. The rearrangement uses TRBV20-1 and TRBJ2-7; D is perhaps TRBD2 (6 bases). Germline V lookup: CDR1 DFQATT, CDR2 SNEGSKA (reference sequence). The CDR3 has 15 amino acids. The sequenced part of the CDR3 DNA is TGCATTGCTAGACGGGTCAGGGAGGTCCCCTACGAG. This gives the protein CIARRVREVPYE. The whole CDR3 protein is CIARRVREVPYEQYF.

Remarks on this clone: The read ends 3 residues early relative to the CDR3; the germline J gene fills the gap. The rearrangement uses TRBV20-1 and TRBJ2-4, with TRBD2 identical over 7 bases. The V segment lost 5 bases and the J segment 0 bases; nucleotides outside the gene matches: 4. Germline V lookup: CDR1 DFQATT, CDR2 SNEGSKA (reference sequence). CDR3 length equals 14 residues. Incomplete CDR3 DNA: TGCAGTGCTCTAGCGGACCTAGCCAAAAACATT. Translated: CSALADLAKNI. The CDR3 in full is CSALADLAKNIQYF.

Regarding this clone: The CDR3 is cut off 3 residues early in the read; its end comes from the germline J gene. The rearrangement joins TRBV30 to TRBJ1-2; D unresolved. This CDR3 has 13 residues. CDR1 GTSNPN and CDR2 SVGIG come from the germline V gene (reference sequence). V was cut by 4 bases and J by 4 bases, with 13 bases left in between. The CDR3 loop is CAWTMPGGYGYTF. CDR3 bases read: TGTGCCTGGACCATGCCGGGTGGCTATGGC.

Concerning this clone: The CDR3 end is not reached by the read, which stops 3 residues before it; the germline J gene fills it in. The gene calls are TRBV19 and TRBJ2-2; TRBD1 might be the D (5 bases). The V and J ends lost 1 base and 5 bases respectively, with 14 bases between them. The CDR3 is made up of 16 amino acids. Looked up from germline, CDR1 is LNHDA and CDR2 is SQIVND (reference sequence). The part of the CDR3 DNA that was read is TGTGCCAGTAGTATAGGTCGGCAGGGCGCGACCGGGGAG. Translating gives CASSIGRQGATGE. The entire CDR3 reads CASSIGRQGATGELFF.

The CDR3: CASSQDNQASGRRNSPLHF. The sequenced CDR3 bases are TGTGCCAGCAGCCAAGACAACCAGGCATCGGGGAGAAGAAATTCACCC. This chain links TRBV14 with TRBJ1-6, with D hard to call. The read ends 3 residues before the CDR3 terminus; that terminus is restored from the germline J gene. CDR3 length equals 19 residues. The V and J ends lost 0 bases and 7 bases respectively, with 22 bases between them. Germline lookup yields CDR1 SGHDN and CDR2 FVKESK. The variable domain in full, completed from reference TRBV14 and TRBJ1-6, reads EAGVTQFPSHSVIEKGQTVTLRCDPISGHDNLYWYRRVMGKEIKFLLHFVKESKQDESGMPNNRFLAERTGGTYSTLKVQPAELEDSGVYFCASSQDNQASGRRNSPLHFGNGTRLTVT.

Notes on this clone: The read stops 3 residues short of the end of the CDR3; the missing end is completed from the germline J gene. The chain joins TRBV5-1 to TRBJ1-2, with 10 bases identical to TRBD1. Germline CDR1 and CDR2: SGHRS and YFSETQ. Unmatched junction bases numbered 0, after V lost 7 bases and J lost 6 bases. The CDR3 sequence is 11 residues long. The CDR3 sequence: CASGTGDGYTF. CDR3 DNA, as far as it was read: TGCGCCAGCGGGACAGGGGATGGC.

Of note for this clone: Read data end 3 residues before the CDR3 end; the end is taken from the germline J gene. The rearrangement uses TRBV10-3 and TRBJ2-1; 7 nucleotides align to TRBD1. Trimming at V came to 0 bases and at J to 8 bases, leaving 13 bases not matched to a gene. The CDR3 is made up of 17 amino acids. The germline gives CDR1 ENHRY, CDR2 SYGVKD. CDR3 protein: CAISESVGDREEDEQFF. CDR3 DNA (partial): TGTGCCATCAGTGAGTCCGTGGGTGACAGGGAAGAAGATGAG.

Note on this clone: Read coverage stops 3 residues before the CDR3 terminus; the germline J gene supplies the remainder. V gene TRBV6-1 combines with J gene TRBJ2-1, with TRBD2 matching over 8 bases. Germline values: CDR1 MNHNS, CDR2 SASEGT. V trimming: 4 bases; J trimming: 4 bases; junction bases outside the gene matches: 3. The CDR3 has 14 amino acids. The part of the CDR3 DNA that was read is TGTGCCAGCAGTGGTGGCGGGGGGTACAATGAG. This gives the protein CASSGGGGYNE. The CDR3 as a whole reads CASSGGGGYNEQFF.

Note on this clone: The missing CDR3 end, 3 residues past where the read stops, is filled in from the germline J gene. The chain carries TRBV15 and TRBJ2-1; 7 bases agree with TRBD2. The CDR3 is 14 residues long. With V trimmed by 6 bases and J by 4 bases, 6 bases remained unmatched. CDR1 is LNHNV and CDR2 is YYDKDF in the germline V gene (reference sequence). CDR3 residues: CATRAGLLYNEQFF. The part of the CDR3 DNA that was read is TGTGCCACCAGAGCGGGACTCCTATACAATGAG.

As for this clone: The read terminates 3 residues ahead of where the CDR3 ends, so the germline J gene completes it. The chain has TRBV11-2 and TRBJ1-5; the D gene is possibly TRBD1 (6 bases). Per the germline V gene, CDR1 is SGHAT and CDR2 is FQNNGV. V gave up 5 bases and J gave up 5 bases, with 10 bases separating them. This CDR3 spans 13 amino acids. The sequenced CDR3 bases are TGTGCCAGCAGCGTCAACAGGGATCAGCCC. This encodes CASSVNRDQP. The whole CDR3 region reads CASSVNRDQPQHF.

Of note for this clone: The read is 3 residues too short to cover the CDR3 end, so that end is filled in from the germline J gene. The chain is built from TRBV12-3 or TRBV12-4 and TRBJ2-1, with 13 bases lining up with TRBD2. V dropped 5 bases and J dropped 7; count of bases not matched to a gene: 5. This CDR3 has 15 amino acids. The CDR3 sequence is CASSTLAGGTNEQFF. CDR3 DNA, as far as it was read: TGTGCCAGCAGTACACTAGCGGGGGGGACGAATGAG.

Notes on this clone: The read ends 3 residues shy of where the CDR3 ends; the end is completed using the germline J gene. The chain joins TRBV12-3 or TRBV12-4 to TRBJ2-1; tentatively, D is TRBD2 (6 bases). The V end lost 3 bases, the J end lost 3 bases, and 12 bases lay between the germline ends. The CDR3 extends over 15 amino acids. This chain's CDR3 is CASSLAGTGYNEQFF. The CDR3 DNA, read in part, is TGTGCCAGCAGTTTGGCCGGGACTGGCTACAATGAG.

The sequenced CDR3 bases are TGTGCCAGTAGTATTTCAGGGAACAGCTATCAGCCC. It codes for CASSISGNSYQP. The full CDR3 protein is CASSISGNSYQPQHF. The gene calls are TRBV19 and TRBJ1-5; D may be TRBD1 (5 bases). The read ends 3 residues early relative to the CDR3; the germline J gene fills the gap. CDR1 is LNHDA, CDR2 SQIVND, per germline (reference sequence). V lost 3 bases, J lost 5 bases, and 14 bases lay in between. This CDR3 has 15 amino acids.

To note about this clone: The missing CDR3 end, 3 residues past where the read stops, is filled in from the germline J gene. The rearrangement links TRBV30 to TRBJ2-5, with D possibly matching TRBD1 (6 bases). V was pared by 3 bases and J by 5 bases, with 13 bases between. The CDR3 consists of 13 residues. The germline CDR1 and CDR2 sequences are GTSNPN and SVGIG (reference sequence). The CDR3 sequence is CAWRARGSETQYF. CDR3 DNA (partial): TGTGCCTGGAGAGCCAGGGGAAGTGAGACC.

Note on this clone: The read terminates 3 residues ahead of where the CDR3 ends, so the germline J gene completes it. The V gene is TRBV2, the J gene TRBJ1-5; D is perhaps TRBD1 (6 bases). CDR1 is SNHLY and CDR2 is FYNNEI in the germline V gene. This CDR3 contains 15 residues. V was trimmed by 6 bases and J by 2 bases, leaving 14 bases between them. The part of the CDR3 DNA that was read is TGTGCCAGCAGAATTACAGGGTCTGGCAATCAGCCC. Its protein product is CASRITGSGNQP. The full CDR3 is CASRITGSGNQPQHF.

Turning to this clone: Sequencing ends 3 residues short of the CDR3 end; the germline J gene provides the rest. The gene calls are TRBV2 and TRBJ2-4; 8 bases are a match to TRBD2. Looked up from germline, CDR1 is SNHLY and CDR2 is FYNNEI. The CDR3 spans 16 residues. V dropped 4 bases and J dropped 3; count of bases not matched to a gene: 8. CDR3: CASSVRGGEIKNIQYF. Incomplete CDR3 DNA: TGTGCCAGCAGTGTTCGGGGGGGCGAAATCAAAAACATT.

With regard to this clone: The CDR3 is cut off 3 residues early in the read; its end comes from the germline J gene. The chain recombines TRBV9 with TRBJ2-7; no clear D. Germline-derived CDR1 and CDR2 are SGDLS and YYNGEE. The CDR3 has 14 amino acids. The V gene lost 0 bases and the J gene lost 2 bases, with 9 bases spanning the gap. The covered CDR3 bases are TGTGCCAGCAGCGTAGGCCACACCACCTACGAG. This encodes CASSVGHTTYE. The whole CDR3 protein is CASSVGHTTYEQYF.

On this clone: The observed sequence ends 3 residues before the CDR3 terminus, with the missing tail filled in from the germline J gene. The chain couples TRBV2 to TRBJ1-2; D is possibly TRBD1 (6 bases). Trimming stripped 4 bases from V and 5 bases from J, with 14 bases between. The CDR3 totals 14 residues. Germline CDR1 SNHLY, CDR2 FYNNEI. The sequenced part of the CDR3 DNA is TGTGCCAGCAGTGGAGGGGGGGTGTGGTATGGC. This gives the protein CASSGGGVWYG. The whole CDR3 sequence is CASSGGGVWYGYTF.